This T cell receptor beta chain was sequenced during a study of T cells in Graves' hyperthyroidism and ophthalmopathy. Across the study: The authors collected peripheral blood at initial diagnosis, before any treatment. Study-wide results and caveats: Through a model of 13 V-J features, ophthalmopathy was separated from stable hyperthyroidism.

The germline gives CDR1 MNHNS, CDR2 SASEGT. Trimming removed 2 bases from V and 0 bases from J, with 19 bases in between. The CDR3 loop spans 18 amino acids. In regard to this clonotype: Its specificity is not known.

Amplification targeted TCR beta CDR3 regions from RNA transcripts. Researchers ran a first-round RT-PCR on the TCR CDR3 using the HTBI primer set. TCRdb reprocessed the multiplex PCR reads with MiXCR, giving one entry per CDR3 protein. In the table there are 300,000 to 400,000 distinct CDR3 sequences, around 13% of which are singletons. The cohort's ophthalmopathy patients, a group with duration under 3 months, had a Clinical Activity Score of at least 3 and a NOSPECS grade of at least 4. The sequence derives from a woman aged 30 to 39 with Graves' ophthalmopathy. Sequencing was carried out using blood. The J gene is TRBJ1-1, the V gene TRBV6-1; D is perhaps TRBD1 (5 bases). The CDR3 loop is CASSESFGGARMNTEAFF. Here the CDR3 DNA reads TGTGCCAGCAGTGAATCATTCGGTGGGGCCCGGATGAACACTGAAGCTTTCTTT.